This T cell receptor beta chain emerged from a study of cytomegalovirus exposure and HLA in healthy donors. Turning to the study itself: When just under 400 donors were genotyped, around 77% of them were found to fall in the Caucasian-associated ancestry cluster.

The CDR3 has 16 residues. The germline V gene encodes CDR1 SNHLY and CDR2 FYNNEI. Trimming stripped 5 bases from V and 1 base from J, with 12 bases between. Study-level results: Testing in vitro showed a few CMV-associated chains specific for CMV antigens. A missense DCLRE1C variant was associated with V- and J-gene trimming of TCR beta chains in a later analysis, and an independent cohort replicated the association.

A note on this clone: Its specificity is not known.

Primers included in the PCR were 60 Vbeta and 13 Jbeta primers. Method: immunoSEQ multiplex PCR; TCRdb's copy keeps in-frame clones and lacks some. The table records roughly 200,000 clones, 80% to 90% of them present only once. The chain joins TRBV2 to TRBJ2-6, with D perhaps TRBD1 (6 bases). The receptor was isolated from a woman in her twenties or thirties in good health and CMV-seronegative. Sequencing was performed on PBMCs. CDR3 sequence reads: CASSLNQGSGANVLTF. In DNA, the CDR3 is TGTGCCAGCAGTTTAAATCAGGGGTCTGGGGCCAACGTCCTGACTTTC.